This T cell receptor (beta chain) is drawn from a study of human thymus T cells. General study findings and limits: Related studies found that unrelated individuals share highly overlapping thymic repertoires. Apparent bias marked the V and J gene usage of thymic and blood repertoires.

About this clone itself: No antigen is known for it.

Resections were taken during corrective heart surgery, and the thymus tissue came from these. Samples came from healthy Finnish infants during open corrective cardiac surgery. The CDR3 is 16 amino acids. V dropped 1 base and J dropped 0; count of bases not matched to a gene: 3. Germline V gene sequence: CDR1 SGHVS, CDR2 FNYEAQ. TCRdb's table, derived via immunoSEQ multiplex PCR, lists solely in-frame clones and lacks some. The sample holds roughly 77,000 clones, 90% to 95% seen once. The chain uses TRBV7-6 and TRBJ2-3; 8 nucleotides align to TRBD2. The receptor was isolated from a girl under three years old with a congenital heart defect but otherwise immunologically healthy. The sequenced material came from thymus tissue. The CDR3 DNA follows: TGTGCCAGCAGCTTAGTGGAGCGGGAGAGCACAGATACGCAGTATTTT. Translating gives CASSLVERESTDTQYF.